This T cell receptor beta chain appears in the sequencing data of a study of T cell repertoires in cytomegalovirus infection. TCRdb re-derived calls from the reads in MiXCR, one entry per CDR3 protein. This table holds about 310,000 distinct CDR3 sequences, about a sixth found once. Points from the study as a whole: The study found HLA-C-restricted CMV-specific TCR beta clonotypes dominating the ex vivo response.

To note about this clonotype: Its specificity is unknown.

CDR1 is ENHRY, CDR2 SYGVKD, per germline. V lost 3 bases, J lost 1 base, and 15 bases lay in between. The CDR3 length is 16 residues. The sequencing sample was made of PBMCs. The chain couples TRBV10-3 to TRBJ2-5; D possibly uses TRBD1 or TRBD2 (6 bases each). This receptor was taken from a human donor in good health (CMV status not recorded). Some clones in this sample may be carry-over from other donors' samples. CDR3 nucleotide sequence: TGTGCCATCAGTGACCCCGGCAGGGGAGGCCAAGAGACCCAGTACTTC. Translating gives CAISDPGRGGQETQYF.